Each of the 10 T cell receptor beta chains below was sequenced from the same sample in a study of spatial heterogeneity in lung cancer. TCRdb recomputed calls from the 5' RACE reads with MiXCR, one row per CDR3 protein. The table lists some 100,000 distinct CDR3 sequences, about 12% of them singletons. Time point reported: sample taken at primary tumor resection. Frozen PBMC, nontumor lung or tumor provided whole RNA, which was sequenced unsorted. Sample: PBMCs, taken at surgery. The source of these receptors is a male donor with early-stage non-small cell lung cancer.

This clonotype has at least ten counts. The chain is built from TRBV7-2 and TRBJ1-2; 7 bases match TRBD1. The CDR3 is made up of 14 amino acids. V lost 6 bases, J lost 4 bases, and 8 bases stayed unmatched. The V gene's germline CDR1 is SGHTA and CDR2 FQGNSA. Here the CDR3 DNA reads TGTGCCAGCAGATCGACAGGGTTAGGCTATGGCTACACCTTC. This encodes CASRSTGLGYGYTF.

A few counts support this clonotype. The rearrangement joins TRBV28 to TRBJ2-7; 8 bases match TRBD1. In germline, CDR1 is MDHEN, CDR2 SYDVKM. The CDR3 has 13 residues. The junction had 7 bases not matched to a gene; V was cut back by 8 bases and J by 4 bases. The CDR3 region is CASSGTGKYEQYF. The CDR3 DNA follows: TGTGCCAGCTCAGGGACAGGAAAGTACGAGCAGTACTTC.

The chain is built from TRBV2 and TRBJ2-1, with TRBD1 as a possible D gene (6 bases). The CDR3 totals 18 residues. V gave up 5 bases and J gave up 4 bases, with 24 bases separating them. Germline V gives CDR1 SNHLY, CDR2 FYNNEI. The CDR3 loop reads CASSYRSGHRRYYNEQFF. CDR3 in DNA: TGTGCCAGCAGTTACCGGTCGGGACACAGAAGATATTACAATGAGCAGTTCTTC.

CDR3 DNA sequence: TGCGCCAGCAGCTTTCTAGCGCCGATATCAAATGAGCAGTTCTTC. It encodes CASSFLAPISNEQFF. The chain employs TRBV5-1 and TRBJ2-1, with a weak D call TRBD2 (6 bases). The ends were cut back, 2 bases at V and 7 bases at J, with 16 bases in the middle. This CDR3 contains 15 residues. Germline values: CDR1 SGHRS, CDR2 YFSETQ.

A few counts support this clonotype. The CDR3 region is CASSPRARSYNEQFF. In nucleotides, the CDR3 is TGTGCCAGCTCACCACGAGCGAGGTCCTACAATGAGCAGTTCTTC. The chain combines TRBV18 with TRBJ2-1; D not certain. CDR3 size: 15 residues. V shed 1 base and J shed 1 base, with 8 bases lying between them. Germline V gene data show CDR1 as KGHSH and CDR2 as LQKENI.

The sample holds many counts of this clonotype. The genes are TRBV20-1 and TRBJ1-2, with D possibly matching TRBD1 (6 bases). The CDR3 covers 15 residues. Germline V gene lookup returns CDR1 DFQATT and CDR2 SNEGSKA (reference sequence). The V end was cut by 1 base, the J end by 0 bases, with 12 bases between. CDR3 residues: CSARVGGHPNYGYTF. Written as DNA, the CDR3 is TGCAGTGCTAGAGTAGGGGGACACCCTAACTATGGCTACACCTTC.

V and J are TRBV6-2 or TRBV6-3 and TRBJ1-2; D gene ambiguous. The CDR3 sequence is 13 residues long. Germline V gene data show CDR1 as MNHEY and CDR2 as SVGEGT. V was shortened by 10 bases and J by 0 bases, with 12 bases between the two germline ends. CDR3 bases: TGTGCCAACCTCCGCGGGGCTAACTATGGCTACACCTTC. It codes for CANLRGANYGYTF.

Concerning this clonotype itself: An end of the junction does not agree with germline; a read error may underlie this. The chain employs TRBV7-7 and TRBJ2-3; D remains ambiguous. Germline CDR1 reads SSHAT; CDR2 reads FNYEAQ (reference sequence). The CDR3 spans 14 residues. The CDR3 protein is CASSQKELAGTQYF. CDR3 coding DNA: TGTGCTAGCAGCCAAAAGGAGCTGGCCGGAACGCAGTATTTT. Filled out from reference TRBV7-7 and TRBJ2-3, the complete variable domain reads GAGVSQSPRYKVTKRGQDVTLRCDPISSHATLYWYQQALGQGPEFLTYFNYEAQPDKSGLPSDRFSAERPEGSISTLTIQRTEQRDSAMYRCASSQKELAGTQYFGPGTRLTVL.

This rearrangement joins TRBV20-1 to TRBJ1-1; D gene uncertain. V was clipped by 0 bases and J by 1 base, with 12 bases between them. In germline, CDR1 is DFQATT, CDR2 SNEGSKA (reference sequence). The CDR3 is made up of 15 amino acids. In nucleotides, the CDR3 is TGCAGTGCTAGAGATCTTGGAAAAAAGAACACTGAAGCTTTCTTT. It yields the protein CSARDLGKKNTEAFF.

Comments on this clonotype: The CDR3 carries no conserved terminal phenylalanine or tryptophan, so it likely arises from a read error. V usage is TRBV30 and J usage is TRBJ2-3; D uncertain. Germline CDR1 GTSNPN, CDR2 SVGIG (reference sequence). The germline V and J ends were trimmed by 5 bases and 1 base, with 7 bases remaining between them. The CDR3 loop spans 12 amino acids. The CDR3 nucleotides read TGTGCCTGGCAACACGGCACAGATACGCAGTATCTT. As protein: CAWQHGTDTQYL.